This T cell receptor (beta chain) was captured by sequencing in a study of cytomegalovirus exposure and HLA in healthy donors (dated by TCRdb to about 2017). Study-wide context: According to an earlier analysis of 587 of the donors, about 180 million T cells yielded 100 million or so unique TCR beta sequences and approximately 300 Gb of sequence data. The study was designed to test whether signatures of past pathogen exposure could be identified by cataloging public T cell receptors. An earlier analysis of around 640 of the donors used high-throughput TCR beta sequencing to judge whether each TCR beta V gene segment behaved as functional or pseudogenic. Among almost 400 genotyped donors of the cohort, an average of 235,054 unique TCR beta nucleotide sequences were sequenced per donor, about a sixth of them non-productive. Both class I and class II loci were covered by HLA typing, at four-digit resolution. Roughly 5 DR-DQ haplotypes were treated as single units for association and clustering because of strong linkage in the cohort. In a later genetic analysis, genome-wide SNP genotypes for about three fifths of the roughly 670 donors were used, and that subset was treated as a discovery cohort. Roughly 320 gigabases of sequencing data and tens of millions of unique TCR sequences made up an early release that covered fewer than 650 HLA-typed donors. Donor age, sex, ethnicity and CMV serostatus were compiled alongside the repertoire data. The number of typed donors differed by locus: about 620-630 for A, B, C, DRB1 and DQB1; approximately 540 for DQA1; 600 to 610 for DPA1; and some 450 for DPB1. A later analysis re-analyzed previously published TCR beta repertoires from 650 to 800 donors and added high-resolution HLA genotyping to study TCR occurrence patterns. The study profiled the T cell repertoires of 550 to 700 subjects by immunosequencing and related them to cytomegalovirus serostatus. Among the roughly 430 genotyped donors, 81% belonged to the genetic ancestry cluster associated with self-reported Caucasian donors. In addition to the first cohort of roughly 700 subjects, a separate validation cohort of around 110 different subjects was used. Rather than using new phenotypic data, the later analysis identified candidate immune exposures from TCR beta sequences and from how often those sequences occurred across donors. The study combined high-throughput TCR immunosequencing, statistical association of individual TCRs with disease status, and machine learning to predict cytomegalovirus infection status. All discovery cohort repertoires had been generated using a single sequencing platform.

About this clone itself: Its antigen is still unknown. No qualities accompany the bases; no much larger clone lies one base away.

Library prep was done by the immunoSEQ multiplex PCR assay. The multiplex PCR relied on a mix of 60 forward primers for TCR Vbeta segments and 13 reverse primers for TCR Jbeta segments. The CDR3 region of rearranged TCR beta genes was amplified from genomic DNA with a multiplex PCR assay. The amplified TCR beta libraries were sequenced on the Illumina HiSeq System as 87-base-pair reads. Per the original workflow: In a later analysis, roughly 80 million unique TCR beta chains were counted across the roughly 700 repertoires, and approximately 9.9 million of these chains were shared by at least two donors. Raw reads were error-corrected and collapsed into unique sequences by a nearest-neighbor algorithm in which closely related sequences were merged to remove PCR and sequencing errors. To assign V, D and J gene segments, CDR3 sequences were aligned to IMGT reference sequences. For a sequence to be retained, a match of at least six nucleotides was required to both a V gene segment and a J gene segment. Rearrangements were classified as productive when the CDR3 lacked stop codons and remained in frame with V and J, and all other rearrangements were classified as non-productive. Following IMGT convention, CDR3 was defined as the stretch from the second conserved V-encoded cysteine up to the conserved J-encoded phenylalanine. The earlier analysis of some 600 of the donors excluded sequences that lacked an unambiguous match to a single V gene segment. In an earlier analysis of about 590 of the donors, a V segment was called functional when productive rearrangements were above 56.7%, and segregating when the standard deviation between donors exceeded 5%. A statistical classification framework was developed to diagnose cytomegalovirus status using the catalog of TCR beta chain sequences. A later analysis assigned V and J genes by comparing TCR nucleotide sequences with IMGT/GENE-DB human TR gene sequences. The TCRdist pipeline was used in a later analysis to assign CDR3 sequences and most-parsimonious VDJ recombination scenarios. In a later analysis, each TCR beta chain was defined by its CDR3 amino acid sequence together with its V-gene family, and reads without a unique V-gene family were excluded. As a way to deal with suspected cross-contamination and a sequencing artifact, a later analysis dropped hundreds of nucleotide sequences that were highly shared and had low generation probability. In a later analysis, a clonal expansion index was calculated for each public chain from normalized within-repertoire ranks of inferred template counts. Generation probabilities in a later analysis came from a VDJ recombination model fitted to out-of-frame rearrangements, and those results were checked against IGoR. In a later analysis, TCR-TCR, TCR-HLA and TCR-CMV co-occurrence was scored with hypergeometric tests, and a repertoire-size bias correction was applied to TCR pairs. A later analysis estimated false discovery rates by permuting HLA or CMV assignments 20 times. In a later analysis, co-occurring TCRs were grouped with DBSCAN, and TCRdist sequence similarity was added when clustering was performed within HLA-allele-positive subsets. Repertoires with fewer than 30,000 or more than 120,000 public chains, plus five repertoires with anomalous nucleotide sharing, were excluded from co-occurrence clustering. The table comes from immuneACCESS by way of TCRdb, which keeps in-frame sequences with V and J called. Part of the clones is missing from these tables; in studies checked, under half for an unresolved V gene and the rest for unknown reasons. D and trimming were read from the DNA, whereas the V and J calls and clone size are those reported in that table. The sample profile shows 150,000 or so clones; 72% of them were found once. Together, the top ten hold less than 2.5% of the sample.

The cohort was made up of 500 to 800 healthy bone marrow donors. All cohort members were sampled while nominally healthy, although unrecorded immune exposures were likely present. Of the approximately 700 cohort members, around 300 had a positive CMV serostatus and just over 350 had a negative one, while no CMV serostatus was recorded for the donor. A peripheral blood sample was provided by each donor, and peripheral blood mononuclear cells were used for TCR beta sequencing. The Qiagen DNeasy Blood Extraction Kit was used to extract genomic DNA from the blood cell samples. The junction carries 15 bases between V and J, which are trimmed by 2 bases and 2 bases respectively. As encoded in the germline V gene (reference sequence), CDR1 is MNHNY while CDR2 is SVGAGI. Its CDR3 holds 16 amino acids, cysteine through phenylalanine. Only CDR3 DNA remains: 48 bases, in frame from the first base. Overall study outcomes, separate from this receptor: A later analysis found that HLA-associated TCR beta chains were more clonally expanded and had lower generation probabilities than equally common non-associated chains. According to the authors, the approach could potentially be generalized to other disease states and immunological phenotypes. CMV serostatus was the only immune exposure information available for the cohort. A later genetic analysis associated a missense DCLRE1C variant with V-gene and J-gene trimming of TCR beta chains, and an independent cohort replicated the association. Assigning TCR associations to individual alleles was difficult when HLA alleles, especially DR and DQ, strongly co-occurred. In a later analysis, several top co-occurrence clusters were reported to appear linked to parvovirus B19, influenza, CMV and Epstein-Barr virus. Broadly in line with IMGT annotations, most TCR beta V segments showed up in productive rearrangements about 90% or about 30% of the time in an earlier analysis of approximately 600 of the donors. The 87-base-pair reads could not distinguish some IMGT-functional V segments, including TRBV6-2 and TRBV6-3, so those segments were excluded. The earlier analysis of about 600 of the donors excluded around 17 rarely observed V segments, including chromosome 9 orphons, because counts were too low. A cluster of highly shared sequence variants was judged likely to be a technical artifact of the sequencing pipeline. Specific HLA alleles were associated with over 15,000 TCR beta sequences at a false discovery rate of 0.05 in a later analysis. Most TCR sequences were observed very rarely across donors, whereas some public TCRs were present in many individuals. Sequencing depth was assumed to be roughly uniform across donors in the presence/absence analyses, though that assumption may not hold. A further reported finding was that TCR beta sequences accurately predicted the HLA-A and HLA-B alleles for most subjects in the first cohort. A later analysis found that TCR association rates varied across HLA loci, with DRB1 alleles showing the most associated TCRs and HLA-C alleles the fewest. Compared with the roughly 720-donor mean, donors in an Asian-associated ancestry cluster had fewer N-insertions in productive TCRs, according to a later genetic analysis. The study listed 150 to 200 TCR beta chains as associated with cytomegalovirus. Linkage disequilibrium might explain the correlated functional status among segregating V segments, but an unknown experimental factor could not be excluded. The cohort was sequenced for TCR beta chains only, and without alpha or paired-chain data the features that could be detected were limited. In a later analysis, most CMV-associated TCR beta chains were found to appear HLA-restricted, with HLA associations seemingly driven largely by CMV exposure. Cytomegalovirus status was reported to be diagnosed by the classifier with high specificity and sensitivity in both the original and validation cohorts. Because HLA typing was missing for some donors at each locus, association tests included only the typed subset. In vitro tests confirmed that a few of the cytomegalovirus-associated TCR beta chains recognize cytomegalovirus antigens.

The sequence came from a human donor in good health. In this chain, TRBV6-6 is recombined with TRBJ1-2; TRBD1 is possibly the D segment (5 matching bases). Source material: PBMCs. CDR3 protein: CASSYPSGPGNYGYTF. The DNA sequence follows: TGTGCCAGCAGTTACCCCTCCGGGCCAGGGAACTATGGCTACACCTTC.